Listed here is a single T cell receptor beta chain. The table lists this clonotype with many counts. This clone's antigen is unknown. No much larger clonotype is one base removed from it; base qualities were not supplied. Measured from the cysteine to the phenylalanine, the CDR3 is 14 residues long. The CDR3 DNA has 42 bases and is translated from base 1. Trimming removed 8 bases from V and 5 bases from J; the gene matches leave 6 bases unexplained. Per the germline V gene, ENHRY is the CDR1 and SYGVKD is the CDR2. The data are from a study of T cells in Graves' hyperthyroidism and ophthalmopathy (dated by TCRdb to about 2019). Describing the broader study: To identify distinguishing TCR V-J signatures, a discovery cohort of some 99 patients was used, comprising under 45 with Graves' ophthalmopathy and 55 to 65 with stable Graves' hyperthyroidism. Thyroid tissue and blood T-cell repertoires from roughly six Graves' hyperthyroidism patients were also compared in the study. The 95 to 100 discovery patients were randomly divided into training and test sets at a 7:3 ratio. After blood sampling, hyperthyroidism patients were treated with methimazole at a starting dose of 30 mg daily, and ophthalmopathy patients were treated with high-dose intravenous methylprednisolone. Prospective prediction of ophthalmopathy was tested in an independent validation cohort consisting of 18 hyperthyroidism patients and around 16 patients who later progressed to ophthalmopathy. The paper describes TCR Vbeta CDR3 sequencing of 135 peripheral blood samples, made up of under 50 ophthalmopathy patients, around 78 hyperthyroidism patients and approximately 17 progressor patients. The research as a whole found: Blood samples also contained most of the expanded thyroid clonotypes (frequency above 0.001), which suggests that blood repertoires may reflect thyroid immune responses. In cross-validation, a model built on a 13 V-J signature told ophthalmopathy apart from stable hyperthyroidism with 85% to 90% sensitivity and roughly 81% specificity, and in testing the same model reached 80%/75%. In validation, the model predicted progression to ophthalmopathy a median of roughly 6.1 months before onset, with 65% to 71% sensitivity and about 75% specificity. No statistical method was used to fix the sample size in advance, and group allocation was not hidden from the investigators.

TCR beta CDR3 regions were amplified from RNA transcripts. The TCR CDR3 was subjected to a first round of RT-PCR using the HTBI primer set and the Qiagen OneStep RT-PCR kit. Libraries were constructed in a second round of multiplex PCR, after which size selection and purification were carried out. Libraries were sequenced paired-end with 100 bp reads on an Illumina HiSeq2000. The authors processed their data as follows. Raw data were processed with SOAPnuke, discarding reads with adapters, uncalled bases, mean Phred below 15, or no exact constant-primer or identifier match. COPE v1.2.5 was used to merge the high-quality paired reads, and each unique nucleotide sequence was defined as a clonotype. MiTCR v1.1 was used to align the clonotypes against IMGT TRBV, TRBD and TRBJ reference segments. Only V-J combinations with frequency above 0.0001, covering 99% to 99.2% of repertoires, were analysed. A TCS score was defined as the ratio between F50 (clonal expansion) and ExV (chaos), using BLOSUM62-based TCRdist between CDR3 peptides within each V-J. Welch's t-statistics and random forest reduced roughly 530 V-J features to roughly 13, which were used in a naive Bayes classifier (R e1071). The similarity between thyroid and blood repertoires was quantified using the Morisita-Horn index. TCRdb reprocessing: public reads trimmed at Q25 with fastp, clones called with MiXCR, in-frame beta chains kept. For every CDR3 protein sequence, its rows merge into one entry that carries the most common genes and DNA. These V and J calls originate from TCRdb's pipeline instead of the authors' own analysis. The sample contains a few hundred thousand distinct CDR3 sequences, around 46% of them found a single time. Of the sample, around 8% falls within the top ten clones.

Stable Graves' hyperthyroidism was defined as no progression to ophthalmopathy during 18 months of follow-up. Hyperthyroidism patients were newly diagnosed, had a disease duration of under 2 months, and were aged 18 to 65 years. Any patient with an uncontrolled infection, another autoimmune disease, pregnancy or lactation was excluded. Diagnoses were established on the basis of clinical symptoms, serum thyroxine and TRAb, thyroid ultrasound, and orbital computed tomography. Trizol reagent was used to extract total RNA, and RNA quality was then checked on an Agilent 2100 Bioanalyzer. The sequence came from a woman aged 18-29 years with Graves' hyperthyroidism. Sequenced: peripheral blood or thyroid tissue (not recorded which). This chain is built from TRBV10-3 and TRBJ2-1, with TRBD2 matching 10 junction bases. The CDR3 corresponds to CAIGRTSGHNEQFF. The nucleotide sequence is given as TGTGCCATCGGGAGGACTAGCGGACACAATGAGCAGTTCTTC.